This TCR beta chain derives from a study of early T cells in non-severe SARS-CoV-2 infection. Background on the study: The chains were unpaired, and the sequenced material was bulk RNA from unsorted whole blood.

This clonotype was detected ten times or more. The antigen is unknown. Study results and caveats: Comparison of clonotypes with VDJdb favored anti-spike CD8 responses while missing private and CD4 specificities.

Individual cDNA molecules received unique molecular identifiers. TCRdb analysed the 5' RACE reads with MiXCR anew, one entry per CDR3 protein. The sample records 29,000 or so distinct CDR3 sequences, approximately 4.7% being singletons. Germline CDR1 and CDR2: DFQATT and SNEGSKA (reference sequence). The CDR3 covers 15 residues. V lost 4 bases and J 0 bases, leaving 15 bases between the germline ends. The material sequenced was whole blood. This clonotype was obtained from an adult who was a healthcare worker with PCR-confirmed SARS-CoV-2 infection or an uninfected control (not recorded which). J is TRBJ2-5 and V is TRBV20-1, with D maybe TRBD2 (7 bases). For the CDR3, the DNA is TGCAGTGCTACCTTAGGGGGAGGGAACCAAGAGACCCAGTACTTC. Translating it yields CSATLGGGNQETQYF.